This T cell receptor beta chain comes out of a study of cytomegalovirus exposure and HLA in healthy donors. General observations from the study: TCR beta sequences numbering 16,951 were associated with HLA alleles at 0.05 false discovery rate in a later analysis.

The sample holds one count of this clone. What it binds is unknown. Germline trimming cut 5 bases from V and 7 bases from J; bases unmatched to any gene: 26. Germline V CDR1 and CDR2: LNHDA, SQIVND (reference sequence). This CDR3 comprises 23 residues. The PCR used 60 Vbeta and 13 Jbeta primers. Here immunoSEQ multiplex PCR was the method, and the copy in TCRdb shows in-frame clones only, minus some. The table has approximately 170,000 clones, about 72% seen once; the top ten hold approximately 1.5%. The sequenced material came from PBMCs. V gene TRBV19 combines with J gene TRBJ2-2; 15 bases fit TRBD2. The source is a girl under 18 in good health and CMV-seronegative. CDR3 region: CASSSRYRERPGTSGGPGGELFF. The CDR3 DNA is TGTGCCAGTAGTTCGCGTTATAGGGAGCGTCCGGGGACTAGCGGGGGGCCTGGCGGGGAGCTGTTTTTT.